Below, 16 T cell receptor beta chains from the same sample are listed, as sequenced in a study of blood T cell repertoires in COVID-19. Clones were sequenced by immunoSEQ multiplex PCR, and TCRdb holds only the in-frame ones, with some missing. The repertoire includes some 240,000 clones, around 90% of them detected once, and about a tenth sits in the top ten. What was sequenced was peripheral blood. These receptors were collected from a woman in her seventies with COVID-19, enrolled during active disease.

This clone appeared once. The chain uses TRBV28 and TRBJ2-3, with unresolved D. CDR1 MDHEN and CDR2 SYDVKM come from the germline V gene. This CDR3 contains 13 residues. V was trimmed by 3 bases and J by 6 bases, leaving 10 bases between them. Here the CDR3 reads CASSLGRVDTQYF. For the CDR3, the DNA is TGTGCCAGCAGTTTGGGCCGTGTGGATACGCAGTATTTT.

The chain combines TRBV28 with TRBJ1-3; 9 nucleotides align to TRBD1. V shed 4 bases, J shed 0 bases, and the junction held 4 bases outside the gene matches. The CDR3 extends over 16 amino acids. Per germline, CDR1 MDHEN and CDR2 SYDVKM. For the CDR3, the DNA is TGTGCCAGCAGTTCCGACAGGGGGAGCTCTGGAAACACCATATATTTT. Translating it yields CASSSDRGSSGNTIYF.

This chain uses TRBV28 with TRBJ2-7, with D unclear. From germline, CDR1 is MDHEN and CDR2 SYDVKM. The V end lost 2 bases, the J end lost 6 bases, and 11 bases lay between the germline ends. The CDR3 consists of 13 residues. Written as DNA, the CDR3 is TGTGCCAGCAGTTTAACGGGTTCTCTCGAGCAGTACTTC. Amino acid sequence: CASSLTGSLEQYF.

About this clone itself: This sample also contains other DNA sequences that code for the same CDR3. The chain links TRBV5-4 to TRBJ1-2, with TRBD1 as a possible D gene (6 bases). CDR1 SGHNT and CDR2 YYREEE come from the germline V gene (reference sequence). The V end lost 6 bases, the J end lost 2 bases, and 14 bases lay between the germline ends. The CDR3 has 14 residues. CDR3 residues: CASTRDTLNYGYTF. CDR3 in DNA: TGTGCCAGCACCCGGGACACCCTCAACTATGGCTACACCTTC.

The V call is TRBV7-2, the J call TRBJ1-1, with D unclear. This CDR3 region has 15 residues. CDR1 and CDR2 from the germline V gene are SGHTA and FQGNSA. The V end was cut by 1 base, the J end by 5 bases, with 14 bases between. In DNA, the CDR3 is TGTGCCAGCAGCTTAGGATTTCAGGTTCGGACTGAAGCTTTCTTT. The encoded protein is CASSLGFQVRTEAFF.

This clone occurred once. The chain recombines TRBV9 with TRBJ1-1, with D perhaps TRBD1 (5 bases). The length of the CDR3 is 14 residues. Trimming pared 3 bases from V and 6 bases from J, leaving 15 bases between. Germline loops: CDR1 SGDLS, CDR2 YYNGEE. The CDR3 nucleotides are TGTGCCAGCAGCGGCCGCGGCAGGGTCGCTGAAGCTTTCTTT. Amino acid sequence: CASSGRGRVAEAFF.

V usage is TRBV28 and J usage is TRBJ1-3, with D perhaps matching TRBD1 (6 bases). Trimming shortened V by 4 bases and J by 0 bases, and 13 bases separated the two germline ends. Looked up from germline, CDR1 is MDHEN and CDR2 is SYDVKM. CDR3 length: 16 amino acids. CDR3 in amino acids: CASSWGGQISGNTIYF. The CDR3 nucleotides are TGTGCCAGCAGTTGGGGGGGGCAGATCTCTGGAAACACCATATATTTT.

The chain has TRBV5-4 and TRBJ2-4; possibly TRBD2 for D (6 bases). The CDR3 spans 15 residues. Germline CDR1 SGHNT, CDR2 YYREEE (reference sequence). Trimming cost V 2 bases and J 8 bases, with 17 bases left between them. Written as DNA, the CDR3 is TGTGCCAGCAGCTTAGAACCTAGGAGGGTGGACATTCAGTACTTC. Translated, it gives CASSLEPRRVDIQYF.

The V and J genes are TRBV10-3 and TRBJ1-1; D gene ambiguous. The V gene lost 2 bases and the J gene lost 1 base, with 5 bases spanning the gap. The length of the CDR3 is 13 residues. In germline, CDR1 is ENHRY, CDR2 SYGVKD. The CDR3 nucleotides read TGTGCCATCAGTGAGGGCCGGAACACTGAAGCTTTCTTT. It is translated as CAISEGRNTEAFF.

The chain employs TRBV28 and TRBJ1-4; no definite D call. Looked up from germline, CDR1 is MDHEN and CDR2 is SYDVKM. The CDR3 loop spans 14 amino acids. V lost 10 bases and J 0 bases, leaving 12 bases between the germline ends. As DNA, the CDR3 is TGTGCCACCTTCTCCGGGACAACTAATGAAAAACTGTTTTTT. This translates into CATFSGTTNEKLFF.

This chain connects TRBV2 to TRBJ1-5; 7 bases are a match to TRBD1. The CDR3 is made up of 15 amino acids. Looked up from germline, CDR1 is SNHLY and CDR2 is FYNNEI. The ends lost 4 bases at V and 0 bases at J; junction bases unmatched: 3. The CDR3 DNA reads TGTGCCAGCAGTGTACAGGGGTCTAGCAATCAGCCCCAGCATTTT. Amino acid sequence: CASSVQGSSNQPQHF.

The CDR3 reads CALQGETQYF. DNA of the CDR3: TGTGCCTTACAGGGAGAGACCCAGTACTTC. The rearrangement joins TRBV30 to TRBJ2-5, with a possible D match to TRBD1 (6 bases). V lost 7 bases and J lost 4, with 7 bases in between. Per germline, CDR1 GTSNPN and CDR2 SVGIG (reference sequence). The CDR3 covers 10 residues.

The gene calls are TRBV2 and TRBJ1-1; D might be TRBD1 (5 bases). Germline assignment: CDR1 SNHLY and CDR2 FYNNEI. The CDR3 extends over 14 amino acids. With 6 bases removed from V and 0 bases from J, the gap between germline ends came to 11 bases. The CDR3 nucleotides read TGTGCCAGCAGACCCGACAGTGTGAACACTGAAGCTTTCTTT. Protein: CASRPDSVNTEAFF.

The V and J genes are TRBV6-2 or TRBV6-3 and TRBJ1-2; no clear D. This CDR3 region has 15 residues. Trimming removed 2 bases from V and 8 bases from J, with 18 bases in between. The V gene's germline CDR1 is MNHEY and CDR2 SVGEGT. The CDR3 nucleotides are TGTGCCAGCAGTTACCCGGCACGGGGAAGTGAAGGCTACACCTTC. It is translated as CASSYPARGSEGYTF.

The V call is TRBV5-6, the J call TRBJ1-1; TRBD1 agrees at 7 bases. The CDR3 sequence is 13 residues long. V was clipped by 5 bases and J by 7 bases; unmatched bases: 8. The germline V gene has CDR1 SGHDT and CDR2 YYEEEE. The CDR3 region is CASRPRGLGEAFF. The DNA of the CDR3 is TGTGCCAGCAGACCTAGGGGGCTTGGTGAAGCTTTCTTT.

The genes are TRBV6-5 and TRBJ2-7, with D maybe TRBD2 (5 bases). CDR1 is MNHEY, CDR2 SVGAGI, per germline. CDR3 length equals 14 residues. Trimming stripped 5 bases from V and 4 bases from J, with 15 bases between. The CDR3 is CASSPYLRTYEQYF. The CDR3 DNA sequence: TGTGCCAGCAGTCCCTATCTACGGACTTACGAGCAGTACTTC.